Presented here are 2 T cell receptor beta chains from one specimen sequenced in a study of low-dose radiotherapy and immunotherapy resistance in tumors. Time point specified: after trial treatment. Treatment here: LDRT plus nivolumab, ipilimumab, low-dose cyclophosphamide and aspirin (RACIN trial). With TRAV- and TRBV-specific primers, first-strand cDNA was made, covering the alpha and beta chains. The TCRs were subjected to amplification over around 19 PCR cycles employing a constant-region primer in conjunction with a V-primer adapter. TCRdb used MiXCR to reprocess the reads, holding one entry per CDR3 protein. The sample holds just over 90,000 distinct CDR3 sequences, 20% to 25% seen once. The sequenced sample was PBMCs, obtained after low-dose radiotherapy plus immunotherapy. These receptors were collected from a female donor with ovarian cancer.

In this sample, this clonotype turned up many times. V and J are TRBV6-2 or TRBV6-3 and TRBJ2-2, with D unclear. V was pared by 5 bases and J by 4 bases, with 8 bases between. Germline-derived CDR1 and CDR2 are MNHEY and SVGEGT. The CDR3 consists of 13 residues. The CDR3 DNA reads as TGTGCCAGCAGTGTCGAGCGCACCGGGGAGCTGTTTTTT. This sequence encodes CASSVERTGELFF.

This clonotype was recorded at least ten times. The CDR3 region has the DNA TGCGCCAGCAGCCCTCTTCCAGGTGGGAATGAAAAACTGTTTTTT. Amino acid sequence: CASSPLPGGNEKLFF. The chain combines TRBV5-1 with TRBJ1-4; D is undetermined. The CDR3 consists of 15 residues. Germline V lookup: CDR1 SGHRS, CDR2 YFSETQ. V was trimmed by 4 bases and J by 5 bases, leaving 15 bases between them.